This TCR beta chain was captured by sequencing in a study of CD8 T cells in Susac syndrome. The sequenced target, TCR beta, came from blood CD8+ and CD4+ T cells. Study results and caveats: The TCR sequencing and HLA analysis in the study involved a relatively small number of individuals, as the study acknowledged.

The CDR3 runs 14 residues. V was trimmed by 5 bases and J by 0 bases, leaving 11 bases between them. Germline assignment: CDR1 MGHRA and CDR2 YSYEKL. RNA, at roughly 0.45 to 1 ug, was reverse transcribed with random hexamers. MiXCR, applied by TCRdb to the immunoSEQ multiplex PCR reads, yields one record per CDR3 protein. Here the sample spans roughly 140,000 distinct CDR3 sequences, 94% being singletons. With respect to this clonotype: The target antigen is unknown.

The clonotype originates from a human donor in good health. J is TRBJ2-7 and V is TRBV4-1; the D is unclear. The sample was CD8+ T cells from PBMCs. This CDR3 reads CASSSWTGSYEQYF. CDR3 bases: TGCGCCAGCAGCTCCTGGACGGGCTCCTACGAGCAGTACTTC.